The source of this TCR beta chain is a study of T cell responses to AZD1222 COVID-19 vaccine. Looked up from germline, CDR1 is GTSNPN and CDR2 is SVGIG (reference sequence). CDR3 length equals 14 residues. With V trimmed by 1 base and J by 6 bases, 6 bases remained unmatched. The repertoire was sequenced with immunoSEQ multiplex PCR; TCRdb's copy has only in-frame clones and lacks some. The sample has 70,000 to 75,000 clones, roughly 85% seen once. The material sequenced was peripheral blood, taken 28 days after the second AZD1222 dose. The source of this sequence is an adult who received the AZD1222 COVID-19 vaccine. The chain carries TRBV30 and TRBJ1-5, with 7 bases that match TRBD1. The CDR3 region is CAWSGGTAAQPQHF. The CDR3 DNA follows: TGTGCCTGGAGTGGGGGGACAGCGGCTCAGCCCCAGCATTTT. Based on the CDR3 plus reference TRBV30 and TRBJ1-5, the full variable domain is SQTIHQWPATLVQPVGSPLSLECTVEGTSNPNLYWYRQAAGRGLQLLFYSVGIGQISSEVPQNLSASRPQDRQFILSSKKLLLSDSGFYLCAWSGGTAAQPQHFGDGTRLSIL.